Below, 26 T cell receptor beta chains from the same sample are listed, as sequenced in a study of OX40 agonist ivuxolimab in advanced cancers. Generated by immunoSEQ multiplex PCR, the TCRdb table keeps only in-frame clones and is missing some. The top ten clones hold 2% to 2.5% of a sample with 100,000 or so clones, about 96% of them seen once. Sequences were derived from CD4+ or CD8+ T cells sorted from blood, sampled in a trial of the OX40 agonist ivuxolimab. Source of these receptors: an adult with an advanced solid tumor such as melanoma, head and neck, liver or kidney cancer.

The rearrangement links TRBV5-8 to TRBJ2-3; the match to TRBD2 covers 12 bases. Losses at the gene ends were 4 bases for V and 0 bases for J; bases not matched to a gene: 6. The CDR3 runs 17 residues. Per germline, CDR1 SGHTS and CDR2 YDEGEE. The DNA of the CDR3 is TGTGCCAGCAGCCTCGGACTAGCGGGAACTAGCACAGATACGCAGTATTTT. This gives the protein CASSLGLAGTSTDTQYF.

The chain links TRBV7-6 to TRBJ1-4; D gene ambiguous. Trimming left V 5 bases short and J 7 bases short, with 11 bases between. This CDR3 contains 13 residues. Germline CDR1 and CDR2: SGHVS and FNYEAQ. CDR3: CASSPPGTEKLFF. In nucleotides, the CDR3 is TGTGCCAGCAGCCCCCCGGGAACTGAAAAACTGTTTTTT. Full variable domain (missing parts from reference TRBV7-6 and TRBJ1-4): GAGVSQSPRYKVTKRGQDVALRCDPISGHVSLYWYRQALGQGPEFLTYFNYEAQQDKSGLPNDRFSAERPEGSISTLTIQRTEQRDSAMYRCASSPPGTEKLFFGSGTQLSVL.

The chain is built from TRBV27 and TRBJ1-1; D uncertain. Per the germline V gene, CDR1 is MNHEY and CDR2 is SMNVEV (reference sequence). This CDR3 is built from 13 residues. Trimming shortened V by 2 bases and J by 2 bases, and 6 bases separated the two germline ends. DNA of the CDR3: TGTGCCAGCAGTTTAACAGCTAACACTGAAGCTTTCTTT. It translates to CASSLTANTEAFF.

This clone was seen just once. J is TRBJ2-3 and V is TRBV6-5, with TRBD2 matching over 11 bases. The germline V gene encodes CDR1 MNHEY and CDR2 SVGAGI. The V and J ends lost 1 base and 7 bases, in that order; junction bases with no gene match: 4. This CDR3 contains 15 residues. In DNA form, the CDR3 reads TGTGCCAGCAGTTACTATAGCGGGGGGGCAAATACGCAGTATTTT. Translating gives CASSYYSGGANTQYF.

This clone showed up just once. The chain uses TRBV28 and TRBJ2-1; 8 positions agree with TRBD2. Germline V gene lookup returns CDR1 MDHEN and CDR2 SYDVKM. The CDR3 runs to 15 residues. After removal of 3 bases from V and 6 bases from J, the junction contained 7 bases not matched to a gene. CDR3 sequence (DNA): TGTGCCAGCAGTTTGGGGCGGGAGGCTGTCAATGAGCAGTTCTTC. Its protein is CASSLGREAVNEQFF.

The chain recombines TRBV7-2 with TRBJ1-1; possibly TRBD1 for D (6 bases). The germline V gene encodes CDR1 SGHTA and CDR2 FQGNSA. This CDR3 comprises 15 residues. The V end lost 6 bases, the J end lost 4 bases, and 18 bases lay between the germline ends. The CDR3 here is CASRYNRDKSTEAFF. As DNA, the CDR3 is TGTGCCAGCAGATACAACAGGGACAAGAGCACTGAAGCTTTCTTT.

The CDR3 region has the DNA TGTGCCAGCAGTTCCTCGACAGGGTACAATGAGCAGTTCTTC. Translated: CASSSSTGYNEQFF. The chain uses TRBV27 and TRBJ2-1, with 7 bases matching TRBD1. This CDR3 comprises 14 residues. Germline-derived CDR1 and CDR2 are MNHEY and SMNVEV (reference sequence). V gave up 4 bases and J gave up 4 bases; unmatched junction bases: 4.

This rearrangement joins TRBV6-5 to TRBJ2-1, with D tentatively TRBD2 (5 bases). With 5 bases removed from V and 8 bases from J, the gap between germline ends came to 16 bases. Germline lookup yields CDR1 MNHEY and CDR2 SVGAGI. The CDR3 extends over 14 amino acids. The CDR3 DNA is TGTGCCAGCAGTGGTGGGTGGGAGAGCGATGAGCAGTTCTTC. It specifies CASSGGWESDEQFF.

The chain couples TRBV27 to TRBJ2-1, with D maybe TRBD2 (5 bases). V lost 2 bases to trimming and J lost 9 bases, with 11 bases between them. The length of the CDR3 is 13 residues. The V gene's germline CDR1 is MNHEY and CDR2 SMNVEV (reference sequence). The CDR3 nucleotides read TGTGCCAGCAGTTTACGGGGTGAGGGTGAGCAGTTCTTC. As protein: CASSLRGEGEQFF.

V is TRBV2 and J is TRBJ1-2; D not certain. CDR3 length equals 15 residues. V was trimmed by 3 bases and J by 7 bases, leaving 18 bases between them. Germline CDR1 is SNHLY and CDR2 is FYNNEI. The chain's CDR3 is CASSDRAVPLIGYTF. CDR3 DNA sequence: TGTGCCAGCAGTGATAGGGCAGTGCCCCTTATTGGCTACACCTTC.

The V and J genes are TRBV5-4 and TRBJ2-3; the D is unclear. Per germline, CDR1 SGHNT and CDR2 YYREEE (reference sequence). The V end lost 5 bases, the J end lost 4 bases, and 14 bases lay between the germline ends. The CDR3 is 14 residues long. This CDR3 reads CASSFVGAPDTQYF. The DNA of the CDR3 is TGTGCCAGCAGTTTTGTGGGCGCCCCAGATACGCAGTATTTT. Combining the CDR3 with reference TRBV5-4 and TRBJ2-3 gives the whole variable domain ETGVTQSPTHLIKTRGQQVTLRCSSQSGHNTVSWYQQALGQGPQFIFQYYREEENGRGNFPPRFSGLQFPNYSSELNVNALELDDSALYLCASSFVGAPDTQYFGPGTRLTVL.

This chain connects TRBV11-2 to TRBJ2-5, with D tentatively TRBD1 or TRBD2 (6 bases each). Germline V gives CDR1 SGHAT, CDR2 FQNNGV. The CDR3 extends over 13 amino acids. Trimming removed 8 bases from V and 5 bases from J, with 15 bases in between. The CDR3 spells CASRWGAEETQYF. The CDR3 region has the DNA TGTGCCAGCCGTTGGGGGGCAGAGGAGACCCAGTACTTC.

The chain employs TRBV4-1 and TRBJ1-6, with D perhaps matching TRBD1 (5 bases). The ends were cut back, 9 bases at V and 3 bases at J, with 24 bases in the middle. The CDR3 totals 18 residues. Germline lookup yields CDR1 MGHRA and CDR2 YSYEKL. CDR3 sequence reads: CASSGGADDDLYNSPLHF. CDR3 coding DNA: TGCGCCAGTTCGGGTGGGGCCGACGACGACCTCTATAATTCACCCCTCCACTTT.

The rearrangement uses TRBV18 and TRBJ2-3; D is uncertain. V lost 5 bases and J 0 bases, leaving 15 bases between the germline ends. Per germline, CDR1 KGHSH and CDR2 LQKENI. The CDR3 contains 16 residues. The CDR3 coding sequence is TGTGCCAGCTCAAAAGAGCAGCCCAGAAGCACAGATACGCAGTATTTT. Its protein is CASSKEQPRSTDTQYF.

V gene TRBV7-9 combines with J gene TRBJ1-1; D is possibly TRBD1 (5 bases). The CDR3 covers 13 residues. The V gene lost 4 bases and the J gene lost 7 bases, with 13 bases spanning the gap. CDR1 is SEHNR and CDR2 is FQNEAQ in the germline V gene (reference sequence). CDR3 coding DNA: TGTGCCAGCAGCTCTGCAGGGTCGAATGAAGCTTTCTTT. Amino acids: CASSSAGSNEAFF.

The V and J genes are TRBV2 and TRBJ2-3; 7 nucleotides agree with TRBD2. CDR1 is SNHLY, CDR2 FYNNEI, per germline. V gave up 2 bases and J gave up 1 base; unmatched junction bases: 6. This CDR3 is built from 16 residues. This CDR3 reads CASSEFQRGGTDTQYF. The CDR3 coding sequence is TGTGCCAGCAGTGAATTTCAGCGGGGTGGCACAGATACGCAGTATTTT.

The chain couples TRBV19 to TRBJ2-1; 8 positions match TRBD1. The CDR3 covers 17 residues. Trimming cost V 1 base and J 0 bases; bases outside gene matches: 5. CDR1 and CDR2 from the germline V gene are LNHDA and SQIVND (reference sequence). The CDR3 nucleotides are TGTGCCAGTAGTATAGCACAGGGGGTTGCCTCCTACAATGAGCAGTTCTTC. This sequence encodes CASSIAQGVASYNEQFF.

The genes are TRBV7-9 and TRBJ2-7, with D possibly being TRBD1 (5 bases). This CDR3 spans 13 amino acids. The germline CDR1 and CDR2 sequences are SEHNR and FQNEAQ (reference sequence). V dropped 5 bases and J dropped 7 bases, with 15 bases sitting between them. The CDR3 DNA is TGTGCCAGCAGCACGACAGTCCTCTCAGAGCAGTACTTC. Its translation: CASSTTVLSEQYF. Combining the CDR3 with reference TRBV7-9 and TRBJ2-7 gives the whole variable domain DTGVSQNPRHKITKRGQNVTFRCDPISEHNRLYWYRQTLGQGPEFLTYFQNEAQLEKSRLLSDRFSAERPKGSFSTLEIQRTEQGDSAMYLCASSTTVLSEQYFGPGTRLTVT.

The chain uses TRBV5-6 and TRBJ1-2; weak D call: TRBD1 (5 bases). The CDR3 is 14 amino acids. Trimming left V 1 base short and J 6 bases short, with 13 bases between. The V gene's germline CDR1 is SGHDT and CDR2 YYEEEE. The CDR3 sequence is CASSLSGVIDGYTF. CDR3 DNA: TGTGCCAGCAGCTTGTCGGGGGTGATCGATGGCTACACCTTC.

This clone was seen once. CDR3: CASSSRQGGYGYTF. The CDR3 coding sequence is TGTGCCAGCAGCTCCAGACAGGGCGGCTATGGCTACACCTTC. The rearrangement joins TRBV5-4 to TRBJ1-2, with 7 positions matching TRBD1. The CDR3 has 14 amino acids. Germline V gene data show CDR1 as SGHNT and CDR2 as YYREEE (reference sequence). Trimming removed 3 bases from V and 4 bases from J; junction bases left unmatched: 6.

The rearrangement links TRBV23-1 to TRBJ1-2; D call uncertain. TRBV23-1 is classed as an ORF, of uncertain function. The CDR3 extends over 10 amino acids. Trimming took 6 bases from V and 8 from J, leaving 7 bases between them. DNA for the CDR3: TGCGCCAGCAGATACTCGGGCTACACCTTC. Protein product: CASRYSGYTF.

The chain recombines TRBV6-5 with TRBJ2-2; D possibly corresponds to TRBD1 (7 bases). Per germline, CDR1 MNHEY and CDR2 SVGAGI. Deletions cut 10 bases from V and 4 bases from J, with 19 bases between. This CDR3 has 15 residues. For the CDR3, the DNA is TGTGCCACCAACCAGGGGGGTCTTGGCACCGGGGAGCTGTTTTTT. Protein: CATNQGGLGTGELFF.

This sequence joins TRBV7-8 and TRBJ2-7, with a weak D call TRBD2 (5 bases). Deletions cut 2 bases from V and 1 base from J, with 12 bases between. Germline CDR1 SGHVS, CDR2 FQNEAQ. The CDR3 totals 15 residues. The CDR3 loop is CASSLLREGSYEQYF. In nucleotides, the CDR3 is TGTGCCAGCAGCTTATTACGGGAAGGATCCTACGAGCAGTACTTC.

The V and J genes are TRBV25-1 and TRBJ1-2; the D is unclear. V gave up 3 bases and J gave up 8 bases, with 13 bases separating them. From germline, CDR1 is MGHDK and CDR2 SYGVNS. The CDR3 contains 13 residues. Written as DNA, the CDR3 is TGTGCCAGCAGTGATCCCGGGCACGGAGGCTACACCTTC. Amino acid sequence: CASSDPGHGGYTF.

This sequence joins TRBV28 and TRBJ1-6, with TRBD1 as a possible D gene (5 bases). The CDR3 totals 16 residues. CDR1 is MDHEN and CDR2 is SYDVKM in the germline V gene. V was trimmed by 4 bases and J by 7 bases, leaving 17 bases between them. CDR3 coding DNA: TGTGCCAGCAGTTACCTTGGCCGGGACCCCAATTCACCCCTCCACTTT. It yields the protein CASSYLGRDPNSPLHF. The entire variable domain, with the rest obtained from reference TRBV28 and TRBJ1-6, is as follows: DVKVTQSSRYLVKRTGEKVFLECVQDMDHENMFWYRQDPGLGLRLIYFSYDVKMKEKGDIPEGYSVSREKKERFSLILESASTNQTSMYLCASSYLGRDPNSPLHFGNGTRLTVT.

This clone showed up just a few times. The chain is built from TRBV29-1 and TRBJ1-1; D gene ambiguous. Between the trimmed V and J ends, which lost 6 bases and 5 bases, there was a span of 10 bases. Germline V gives CDR1 SQVTM, CDR2 ANQGSEA. The CDR3 runs 11 residues. CDR3 region: CSVGSWTEAFF. The CDR3 DNA reads as TGCAGCGTCGGAAGTTGGACTGAAGCTTTCTTT.